The 3 T cell receptor beta chains below were found in one sample sequenced in a study of blood T cells in healthy people across ages. A J-beta primer mix and a sample-barcoded 5' primer were used in a second PCR of about 7 to 12 cycles. Each CDR3 protein is one row after TCRdb ran MiXCR on the 5' RACE reads. This table holds around 1,000,000 distinct CDR3 sequences, around 27% found once. These data also formed part of another study, on T cells of mothers and their children.

The source material was blood. These receptors originate from a girl aged 2 to 9 in good health.

The sample holds a few counts of this clonotype. V usage is TRBV21-1 and J usage is TRBJ1-2. TRBV21-1 is termed a pseudogene. The CDR3 loop spans 14 amino acids. Here the CDR3 reads CASSKGVVHYGYTF. CDR3 coding DNA: TGTGCCAGCAGCAAAGGAGTGGTCCACTATGGCTACACCTTC.

The count of this clonotype is one. This chain links TRBV12-3 or TRBV12-4 with TRBJ2-2; D uncertain. Trimming removed 7 bases from V and 0 bases from J, with 12 bases in between. This CDR3 region has 15 residues. CDR3 region: CASTATTPNTGELFF. The CDR3 DNA sequence: TGTGCCAGCACCGCCACAACGCCGAACACCGGGGAGCTGTTTTTT.

This chain links TRBV28 with TRBJ2-3; TRBD2 is a possible D gene (6 bases). The ends were cut back, 8 bases at V and 0 bases at J, with 21 bases in the middle. Germline CDR1 reads MDHEN; CDR2 reads SYDVKM. The CDR3 has 17 residues. DNA of the CDR3: TGTGCCAGCGGGAAATGGGACTTAATAACTAGCACAGATACGCAGTATTTT. It is translated as CASGKWDLITSTDTQYF.